The 17 T cell receptor beta chains given below trace back to one sample, sequenced in a study of blood T cell repertoires in COVID-19. Clones were sequenced by immunoSEQ multiplex PCR, and TCRdb holds only the in-frame ones, with some missing. The table lists about 250,000 clones, approximately 80% of them singletons. The source material was peripheral blood. Receptors were obtained from a woman aged 40 to 50 with active or convalescent COVID-19.

CDR3 in amino acids: CASSPGQSNYGYTF. In DNA form, the CDR3 reads TGTGCCAGCAGCCCTGGACAGAGCAACTATGGCTACACCTTC. This chain connects TRBV5-4 to TRBJ1-2, with D possibly TRBD1 on 6 matching bases. This CDR3 is 14 amino acids long. V lost 4 bases and J lost 2, with 12 bases in between. Germline values: CDR1 SGHNT, CDR2 YYREEE (reference sequence).

V gene TRBV2 combines with J gene TRBJ1-2; maybe TRBD1 (6 bases). Trimming left V 1 base short and J 4 bases short, with 10 bases between. Germline V lookup: CDR1 SNHLY, CDR2 FYNNEI. CDR3 size: 14 residues. The CDR3 DNA sequence: TGTGCCAGCAGTGAAGGGGGGCGAAGCTATGGCTACACCTTC. The encoded protein is CASSEGGRSYGYTF. The variable domain in full, completed from reference TRBV2 and TRBJ1-2, reads EPEVTQTPSHQVTQMGQEVILRCVPISNHLYFYWYRQILGQKVEFLVSFYNNEISEKSEIFDDQFSVERPDGSNFTLKIRSTKLEDSAMYFCASSEGGRSYGYTFGSGTRLTVV.

This clone was counted at least ten times. The chain uses TRBV6-5 and TRBJ2-3, with 8 bases aligning to TRBD1. The CDR3 is 13 residues long. The V gene's germline CDR1 is MNHEY and CDR2 SVGAGI. V was clipped by 8 bases and J by 5 bases; unmatched bases: 6. CDR3 in DNA: TGTGCCAGCCTGACAGGGGTGGGAGATACGCAGTATTTT. It encodes CASLTGVGDTQYF.

The chain has TRBV5-6 and TRBJ1-6; D is unresolved. Germline V CDR1 and CDR2: SGHDT, YYEEEE. The CDR3 length is 12 residues. Trimming took off 4 bases at V and 9 bases at J, with 8 bases between the two ends. This chain's CDR3 is CASSRVGSPLHF. CDR3 bases: TGTGCCAGCAGCCGGGTAGGTTCACCCCTCCACTTT.

In this sample, this clone turned up once. This sequence joins TRBV9 and TRBJ1-5, with a tentative D call TRBD1 (6 bases). Germline CDR1 reads SGDLS; CDR2 reads YYNGEE. The CDR3 totals 13 residues. The V gene lost 4 bases and the J gene lost 7 bases, with 12 bases spanning the gap. CDR3 nucleotides: TGTGCCAGCAGCAGATCAGGGGACCAGCCCCAGCATTTT. This gives the protein CASSRSGDQPQHF.

This clone was observed a single time. The chain recombines TRBV7-9 with TRBJ1-1; 11 bases match TRBD1. The V segment lost 5 bases and the J segment 11 bases; nucleotides outside the gene matches: 7. The CDR3 totals 13 residues. The germline gives CDR1 SEHNR, CDR2 FQNEAQ (reference sequence). The CDR3, as DNA: TGTGCCAGCAGCCCCGGGACAGGGGGGGCCGCTTTCTTT. This encodes CASSPGTGGAAFF. The whole variable domain, remainder taken from reference TRBV7-9 and TRBJ1-1, is DTGVSQNPRHKITKRGQNVTFRCDPISEHNRLYWYRQTLGQGPEFLTYFQNEAQLEKSRLLSDRFSAERPKGSFSTLEIQRTEQGDSAMYLCASSPGTGGAAFFGQGTRLTVV.

The rearrangement links TRBV12-5 to TRBJ2-1, with TRBD2 identical over 9 bases. The CDR3 is 21 amino acids. CDR1 LGHNT and CDR2 FRNRAP come from the germline V gene. Trimming cost V 0 bases and J 0 bases; bases outside gene matches: 15. The CDR3 coding sequence is TGTGCTAGTGGTTTGGTAAGGAAGGCTAGCGGGGAGGAAAGCTCCTACAATGAGCAGTTCTTC. Its translation: CASGLVRKASGEESSYNEQFF.

V and J are TRBV7-8 and TRBJ1-5, with TRBD1 matching over 8 bases. Looked up from germline, CDR1 is SGHVS and CDR2 is FQNEAQ. Unmatched junction bases numbered 16, after V lost 5 bases and J lost 1 base. The CDR3 has 19 residues. CDR3 DNA sequence: TGTGCCAGCAGCCCGGGGGGTGCAGGGGGCATCGGGAGCAATCAGCCCCAGCATTTT. It yields the protein CASSPGGAGGIGSNQPQHF.

The chain has TRBV5-1 and TRBJ1-1; no clear D. This CDR3 has 13 amino acids. CDR1 is SGHRS and CDR2 is YFSETQ in the germline V gene. Trimming removed 6 bases from V and 1 base from J, with 10 bases in between. CDR3 loop: CASKQVPNTEAFF. CDR3 coding DNA: TGCGCCAGCAAGCAGGTCCCGAACACTGAAGCTTTCTTT.

This clone showed up just once. The V gene is TRBV29-1, the J gene TRBJ1-1, with 8 bases identical to TRBD1. Germline V CDR1 and CDR2: SQVTM, ANQGSEA. V was pared by 6 bases and J by 3 bases, with 6 bases of the junction left unmatched. The CDR3 has 13 residues. The CDR3 region is CSVSWDRYTEAFF. In DNA form, the CDR3 reads TGCAGCGTGAGCTGGGACAGGTACACTGAAGCTTTCTTT.

The chain recombines TRBV6-5 with TRBJ1-2, with D perhaps matching TRBD1 (6 bases). Trimming took 7 bases from V and 7 from J, leaving 19 bases between them. CDR1 is MNHEY, CDR2 SVGAGI, per germline. The CDR3 has 14 amino acids. CDR3 DNA sequence: TGTGCCAGCACCGACGGCCCAGGGGAGAGTGGCTACACCTTC. Amino acid sequence: CASTDGPGESGYTF.

This chain connects TRBV6-5 to TRBJ1-6, with 10 positions matching TRBD1. The germline CDR1 and CDR2 sequences are MNHEY and SVGAGI. The V segment lost 4 bases and the J segment 9 bases; nucleotides outside the gene matches: 6. This CDR3 is built from 15 residues. The CDR3 bases are TGTGCCAGCAGTTCCGCCGGGACAGGGGTTTCACCCCTCCACTTT. Its translation is CASSSAGTGVSPLHF.

By share, this clone counts as medium-sized (0.01 to 0.1%). This chain connects TRBV29-1 to TRBJ1-1, with a weak D call TRBD1 (6 bases). The CDR3 extends over 14 amino acids. V shed 4 bases and J shed 2 bases, with 14 bases lying between them. CDR1 and CDR2 (germline): SQVTM, ANQGSEA. The CDR3 region has the DNA TGCAGCGTTGGGAGGCCAGGGGCCAACACTGAAGCTTTCTTT. Amino acid sequence: CSVGRPGANTEAFF. Supplemented by reference TRBV29-1 and TRBJ1-1, the full variable domain reads SAVISQKPSRDICQRGTSLTIQCQVDSQVTMMFWYRQQPGQSLTLIATANQGSEATYESGFVIDKFPISRPNLTFSTLTVSNMSPEDSSIYLCSVGRPGANTEAFFGQGTRLTVV.

The chain uses TRBV23-1 and TRBJ1-6; 8 bases are a match to TRBD1. TRBV23-1 is known as an ORF, though its function is uncertain. Trimming at V came to 0 bases and at J to 7 bases, leaving 8 bases not matched to a gene. The CDR3 is 17 amino acids. This CDR3 is CASSQSQTGEGNSPLHF. DNA of the CDR3: TGCGCCAGCAGTCAATCCCAGACAGGGGAGGGGAATTCACCCCTCCACTTT.

This clone was detected only a few times. The chain combines TRBV20-1 with TRBJ1-2; D is undetermined. V gave up 6 bases and J gave up 4 bases, with 6 bases separating them. CDR1 is DFQATT, CDR2 SNEGSKA, per germline (reference sequence). The length of the CDR3 is 10 residues. The CDR3 coding sequence is TGCAGTGCACCAGTCTATGGCTACACCTTC. Amino acids: CSAPVYGYTF.

This clone was detected a few times. This chain joins TRBV28 and TRBJ1-2; D not certain. Trimming removed 6 bases at V and 4 bases at J, with 12 bases between. This CDR3 has 13 residues. CDR1 is MDHEN and CDR2 is SYDVKM in the germline V gene. DNA of the CDR3: TGTGCCAGCAGCCCCGCAGGTGTCTATGGCTACACCTTC. This gives the protein CASSPAGVYGYTF.

The chain combines TRBV7-3 with TRBJ1-4, with TRBD1 identical over 11 bases. The CDR3 runs to 16 residues. Trimming at V came to 5 bases and at J to 3 bases, leaving 5 bases not matched to a gene. Germline CDR1 reads SGHTA; CDR2 reads FQGTGA. The CDR3 here is CASSRTGGSSNEKLFF. CDR3 bases: TGTGCCAGCAGCCGGACAGGGGGCTCTTCTAATGAAAAACTGTTTTTT.